This T cell receptor (beta chain) was documented in a study of blood T cell repertoires in COVID-19. Study context: In each case, the material was cDNA or gDNA derived from T cells, B-cell-depleted T cells, or PBMCs.

The CDR3 is made up of 14 amino acids. Trimming cost V 6 bases and J 2 bases; bases outside gene matches: 5. Per germline, CDR1 SNHLY and CDR2 FYNNEI. Self-reported history from a screening survey and questionnaire set each donor's cohort. Original analysis: Researchers report that nucleated cell counts were estimated from reference gene primer amplification. Only in-frame clones appear in the TCRdb table, and some are missing; sequencing was by immunoSEQ multiplex PCR. V and J calls and clone size come straight from that table; D and trimming were deduced from the DNA. The table records some 260,000 clones, around 90% of them present only once.

The sequence came from a woman in her twenties or thirties with acute COVID-19. What was sequenced was PBMCs or T cells enriched from blood (not recorded which). The chain employs TRBV2 and TRBJ2-3, with 7 bases fitting TRBD2. In nucleotides, the CDR3 is TGTGCCAGCAGAACTAGCGCCATCACAGATACGCAGTATTTT. Amino acid sequence: CASRTSAITDTQYF. Full variable domain (remainder filled in from reference TRBV2 and TRBJ2-3): EPEVTQTPSHQVTQMGQEVILRCVPISNHLYFYWYRQILGQKVEFLVSFYNNEISEKSEIFDDQFSVERPDGSNFTLKIRSTKLEDSAMYFCASRTSAITDTQYFGPGTRLTVL.